This T cell receptor (beta chain) was sequenced during a study of blood T cell repertoires in COVID-19. Across the study: COVID-19 samples, acute and convalescent, were from the United States, Italy and Spain. T cells, B-cell-depleted T cells, or PBMCs provided the cDNA or gDNA that served as material.

Methods used by the authors: Cell counts per sample came from amplifying reference gene primers. Clones were read by immunoSEQ multiplex PCR, and TCRdb kept only the in-frame ones, dropping some. V and J calls and clone size come straight from that table; D and trimming were deduced from the DNA. This table has tens of thousands of clones, roughly 79% appearing once. This clone has only a few counts. V shed 0 bases and J shed 5 bases, with 7 bases lying between them. The CDR3 covers 13 residues. Germline values: CDR1 SEHNR, CDR2 FQNEAQ (reference sequence). Sequenced input: peripheral blood. The chain joins TRBV7-9 to TRBJ1-2; a weak D match, TRBD1 (5 bases). This sequence originates from a human donor in a cohort sampled during active COVID-19. CDR3 amino acids: CASSLAAGYGYTF. The CDR3 DNA follows: TGTGCCAGCAGCTTAGCGGCAGGGTATGGCTACACCTTC.